This entry lists 13 T cell receptor beta chains sequenced from one sample in a study of CD8+ T cells in alopecia areata. The authors extracted RNA and reverse transcribed it into cDNA as the sequencing template. This table comes from immunoSEQ multiplex PCR, and its TCRdb copy is limited to in-frame clones, with some not included. The sample yields under 300,000 clones, about two thirds seen once. Sequencing was performed on CD4+ T cells sorted from blood, taken at week 0. All receptors come from a human donor with alopecia areata.

This clone came up a few times. The V call is TRBV10-3, the J call TRBJ1-1, with 8 bases that match TRBD1. Germline assignment: CDR1 ENHRY and CDR2 SYGVKD. This CDR3 comprises 13 residues. The J segment lost 7 bases and the V segment lost 6 bases, leaving 7 bases of the junction unmatched. The CDR3 reads CAIRTGTGYEAFF. The CDR3 DNA is TGTGCCATCAGGACCGGGACAGGCTATGAAGCTTTCTTT.

J is TRBJ2-7 and V is TRBV5-1; a weak D match, TRBD2 (5 bases). Germline loops: CDR1 SGHRS, CDR2 YFSETQ. The CDR3 is 15 residues long. With 0 bases removed from V and 6 bases from J, the gap between germline ends came to 16 bases. In nucleotides, the CDR3 is TGCGCCAGCAGCTTGGGGGCCCTACTAGGGCGCGAGCAGTACTTC. Its protein product is CASSLGALLGREQYF.

The genes are TRBV30 and TRBJ2-3, with D hard to call. CDR3 size: 11 residues. Trimming pared 3 bases from V and 7 bases from J, leaving 8 bases between. The germline gives CDR1 GTSNPN, CDR2 SVGIG (reference sequence). CDR3 amino acids: CAWSHLNTQYF. The CDR3 DNA sequence: TGTGCCTGGAGCCACTTAAATACGCAGTATTTT.

The chain employs TRBV2 and TRBJ1-6, with D possibly matching TRBD1 (6 bases). Germline CDR1 SNHLY, CDR2 FYNNEI. The CDR3 contains 13 residues. Trimming removed 5 bases at V and 9 bases at J, with 11 bases between. CDR3 DNA: TGTGCCAGCAGTAGGGACATTTCTTCACCCCTCCACTTT. Translated: CASSRDISSPLHF.

This clone was seen many times. This chain links TRBV7-2 with TRBJ2-1; 8 bases fit TRBD2. V shed 2 bases and J 7 bases; nucleotides not matched to a gene: 4. The germline CDR1 and CDR2 sequences are SGHTA and FQGNSA. The CDR3 is 14 amino acids. CDR3 coding DNA: TGTGCCAGCAGCTTACGGACTAGCCTGAATGAGCAGTTCTTC. This sequence encodes CASSLRTSLNEQFF.

This chain links TRBV5-1 with TRBJ2-3; 7 bases line up with TRBD1. Germline V gene lookup returns CDR1 SGHRS and CDR2 YFSETQ. The CDR3 is 13 amino acids. J lost 4 bases, V lost 4 bases, and 3 bases had no gene match. The CDR3 DNA sequence: TGCGCCAGCAGCCTAGGGGGCTCAGATACGCAGTATTTT. Protein: CASSLGGSDTQYF.

This chain connects TRBV2 to TRBJ2-7; TRBD1 matches at 7 bases. Per germline, CDR1 SNHLY and CDR2 FYNNEI. This CDR3 has 13 residues. After removal of 6 bases from V and 1 base from J, the junction contained 3 bases not matched to a gene. CDR3 sequence reads: CASRRQGSYEQYF. CDR3 nucleotide sequence: TGTGCCAGCAGGCGACAGGGATCCTACGAGCAGTACTTC.

CDR3 residues: CASSYSGGGVSDTQYF. CDR3 nucleotides: TGTGCCAGCAGTTACTCCGGCGGAGGGGTTTCGGATACGCAGTATTTT. The chain has TRBV6-5 and TRBJ2-3, with D perhaps TRBD2 (6 bases). The ends were cut back, 0 bases at V and 6 bases at J, with 16 bases in the middle. There are 16 residues in the CDR3. Germline CDR1 reads MNHEY; CDR2 reads SVGAGI.

This rearrangement joins TRBV5-1 to TRBJ2-1; D might be TRBD2 (5 bases). The CDR3 runs to 12 residues. The V and J ends lost 0 bases and 16 bases respectively, with 14 bases between them. CDR1 is SGHRS, CDR2 YFSETQ, per germline. DNA of the CDR3: TGCGCCAGCAGCTTGGCGGGGTTTCCCCCCTTCTTC. Translated, it gives CASSLAGFPPFF. The full variable domain, with the rest looked up from reference TRBV5-1 and TRBJ2-1, is KAGVTQTPRYLIKTRGQQVTLSCSPISGHRSVSWYQQTPGQGLQFLFEYFSETQRNKGNFPGRFSGRQFSNSRSEMNVSTLELGDSALYLCASSLAGFPPFFGPGTRLTVL.

This clone was counted a few times. The rearrangement joins TRBV9 to TRBJ2-1; 9 bases are shared with TRBD2. Germline V lookup: CDR1 SGDLS, CDR2 YYNGEE. V lost 0 bases and J lost 7; bases outside the gene matches: 11. This CDR3 comprises 17 residues. CDR3 protein: CASSVDPPSGVVNEQFF. Written as DNA, the CDR3 is TGTGCCAGCAGCGTAGATCCCCCTAGCGGGGTGGTGAATGAGCAGTTCTTC.

This clone was observed once. The genes are TRBV5-1 and TRBJ2-5, with D unresolved. The CDR3 runs 14 residues. With 4 bases removed from V and 1 base from J, the gap between germline ends came to 11 bases. Germline lookup yields CDR1 SGHRS and CDR2 YFSETQ. The CDR3 loop is CASSTSRPQETQYF. As DNA, the CDR3 is TGCGCCAGCAGCACTTCTCGCCCCCAAGAGACCCAGTACTTC.

V gene TRBV27 combines with J gene TRBJ1-5; D perhaps matches TRBD1 (5 bases). Germline V CDR1 and CDR2: MNHEY, SMNVEV (reference sequence). CDR3 size: 13 residues. V dropped 3 bases and J dropped 5 bases, with 8 bases sitting between them. The CDR3 loop reads CASSFAGYQPQHF. For the CDR3, the DNA is TGTGCCAGCAGTTTTGCAGGGTATCAGCCCCAGCATTTT.

Here the CDR3 reads CASSRPSKSYEQYF. The DNA of the CDR3 is TGTGCCAGCAGCCGGCCGTCGAAATCCTACGAGCAGTACTTC. The rearrangement joins TRBV14 to TRBJ2-7, with no clear D. With 4 bases removed from V and 1 base from J, the gap between germline ends came to 11 bases. CDR1 SGHDN and CDR2 FVKESK come from the germline V gene. The CDR3 length is 14 residues.